The 3 T cell receptor beta chains reported below all come from one sample, sequenced in a study of blood T cell repertoires in COVID-19. TCRdb's table, derived via immunoSEQ multiplex PCR, lists solely in-frame clones and lacks some. Here the sample spans about 190,000 clones, 89% being singletons. Sample: peripheral blood. The receptors here all came from a man aged 35 to 55 with acute or convalescent COVID-19.

The rearrangement uses TRBV27 and TRBJ1-1, with 9 bases that match TRBD1. The junction had 10 bases not matched to a gene; V was cut back by 6 bases and J by 11 bases. The CDR3 runs 13 residues. Germline values: CDR1 MNHEY, CDR2 SMNVEV (reference sequence). The CDR3 is CASRPRDRDFAFF. The CDR3, as DNA: TGTGCCAGCAGACCCCGGGACAGGGACTTCGCTTTCTTT.

This rearrangement joins TRBV5-6 to TRBJ1-1; D is unclear. Germline CDR1 SGHDT, CDR2 YYEEEE. This CDR3 contains 13 residues. V lost 2 bases, J lost 4 bases, and 9 bases lay in between. Here the CDR3 reads CASSFRGGTEAFF. The CDR3 DNA reads TGTGCCAGCAGCTTCCGGGGAGGCACTGAAGCTTTCTTT.

V and J are TRBV27 and TRBJ1-2, with unresolved D. Germline CDR1 reads MNHEY; CDR2 reads SMNVEV (reference sequence). The germline V and J ends were trimmed by 5 bases and 8 bases, with 12 bases remaining between them. CDR3 length equals 12 residues. CDR3 protein: CASSSTSSGYTF. CDR3 nucleotide sequence: TGTGCCAGCAGTAGCACCTCATCGGGCTACACCTTC.